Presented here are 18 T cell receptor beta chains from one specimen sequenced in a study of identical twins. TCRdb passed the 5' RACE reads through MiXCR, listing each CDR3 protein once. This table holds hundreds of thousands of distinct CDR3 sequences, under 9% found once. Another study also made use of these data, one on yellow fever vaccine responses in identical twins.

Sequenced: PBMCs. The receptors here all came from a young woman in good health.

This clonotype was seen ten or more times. The CDR3 region is CASSMIDAHTDTQYF. The CDR3 DNA is TGTGCCAGCAGTATGATAGACGCTCACACAGATACGCAGTATTTT. This rearrangement joins TRBV12-3 or TRBV12-4 to TRBJ2-3, with D hard to call. V lost 5 bases to trimming and J lost 2 bases, with 14 bases between them. This CDR3 comprises 15 residues.

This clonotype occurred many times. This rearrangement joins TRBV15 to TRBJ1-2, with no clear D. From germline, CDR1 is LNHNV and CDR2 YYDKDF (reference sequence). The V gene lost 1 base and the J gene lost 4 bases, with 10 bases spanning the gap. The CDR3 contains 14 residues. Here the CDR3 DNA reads TGTGCCACCAGCAGAGGAACAGAATTCTATGGCTACACCTTC. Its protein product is CATSRGTEFYGYTF.

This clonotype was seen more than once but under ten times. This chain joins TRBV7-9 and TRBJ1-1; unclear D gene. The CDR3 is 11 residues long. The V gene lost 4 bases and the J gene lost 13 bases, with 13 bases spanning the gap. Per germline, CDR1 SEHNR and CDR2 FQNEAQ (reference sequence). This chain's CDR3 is CASSSVAPIFF. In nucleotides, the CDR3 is TGTGCCAGCAGCTCCGTCGCCCCCATTTTCTTT.

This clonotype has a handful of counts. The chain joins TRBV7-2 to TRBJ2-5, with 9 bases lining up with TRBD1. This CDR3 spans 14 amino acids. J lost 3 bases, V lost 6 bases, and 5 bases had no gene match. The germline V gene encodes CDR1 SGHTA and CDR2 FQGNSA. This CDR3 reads CASSRDRVEETQYF. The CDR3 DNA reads TGTGCCAGCAGTCGGGACAGGGTGGAAGAGACCCAGTACTTC.

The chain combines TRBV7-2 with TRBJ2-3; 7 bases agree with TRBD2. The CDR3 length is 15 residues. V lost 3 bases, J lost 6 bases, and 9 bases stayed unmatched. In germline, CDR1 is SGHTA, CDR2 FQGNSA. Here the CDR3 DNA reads TGTGCCAGCAGCTTTAGGTGGACTAGACCTGATACGCAGTATTTT. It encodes CASSFRWTRPDTQYF. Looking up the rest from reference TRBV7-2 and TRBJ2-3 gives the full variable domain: GAGVSQSPSNKVTEKGKDVELRCDPISGHTALYWYRQSLGQGLEFLIYFQGNSAPDKSGLPSDRFSAERTGGSVSTLTIQRTQQEDSAVYLCASSFRWTRPDTQYFGPGTRLTVL.

CDR3 nucleotides: TGTGCCAGCCAACCGGACGTAATGGGGTCCTACGAGCAGTACTTC. It encodes CASQPDVMGSYEQYF. The chain employs TRBV3-1 and TRBJ2-7; no firm D call. Between the trimmed V and J ends, which lost 8 bases and 1 base, there was a span of 18 bases. Germline V gene lookup returns CDR1 LGHDT and CDR2 YNNKEL (reference sequence). CDR3 length: 15 residues.

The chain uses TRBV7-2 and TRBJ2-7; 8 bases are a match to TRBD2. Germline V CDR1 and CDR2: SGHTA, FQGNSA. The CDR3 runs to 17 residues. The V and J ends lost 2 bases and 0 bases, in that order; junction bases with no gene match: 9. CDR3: CASSLRVSSGRSYEQYF. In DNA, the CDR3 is TGTGCCAGCAGCTTAAGGGTGTCTAGCGGGCGCTCCTACGAGCAGTACTTC.

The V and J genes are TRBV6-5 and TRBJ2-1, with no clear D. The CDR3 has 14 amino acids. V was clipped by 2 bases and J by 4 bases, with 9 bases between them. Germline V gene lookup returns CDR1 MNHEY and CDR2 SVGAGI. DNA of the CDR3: TGTGCCAGCAGTTACACCCCACCTTACAATGAGCAGTTCTTC. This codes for CASSYTPPYNEQFF.

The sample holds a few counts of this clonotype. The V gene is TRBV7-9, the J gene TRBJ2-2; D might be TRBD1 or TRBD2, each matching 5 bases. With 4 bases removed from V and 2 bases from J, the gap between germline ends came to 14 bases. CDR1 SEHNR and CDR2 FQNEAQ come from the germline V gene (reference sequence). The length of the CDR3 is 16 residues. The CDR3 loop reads CASSSLEGINTGELFF. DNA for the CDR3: TGTGCCAGCAGCTCCCTTGAGGGGATAAACACCGGGGAGCTGTTTTTT.

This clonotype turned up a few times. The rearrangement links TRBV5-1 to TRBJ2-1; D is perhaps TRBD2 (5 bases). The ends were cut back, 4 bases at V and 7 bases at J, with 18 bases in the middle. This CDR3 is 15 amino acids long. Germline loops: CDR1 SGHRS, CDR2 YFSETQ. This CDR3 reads CASSGGRILRNEQFF. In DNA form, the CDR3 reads TGCGCCAGCAGCGGAGGACGGATCCTTAGGAATGAGCAGTTCTTC.

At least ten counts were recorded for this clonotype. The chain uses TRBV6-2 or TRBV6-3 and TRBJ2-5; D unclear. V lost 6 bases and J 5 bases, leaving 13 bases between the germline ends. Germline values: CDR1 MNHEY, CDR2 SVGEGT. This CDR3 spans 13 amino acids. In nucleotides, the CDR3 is TGTGCCAGCAGCCGAGACCTTAGGGAGACCCAGTACTTC. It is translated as CASSRDLRETQYF.

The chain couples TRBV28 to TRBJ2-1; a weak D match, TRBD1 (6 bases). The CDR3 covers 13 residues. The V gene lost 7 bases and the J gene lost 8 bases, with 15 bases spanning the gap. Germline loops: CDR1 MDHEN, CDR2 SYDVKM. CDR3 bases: TGTGCCAGCATTGACAGGAAAATCCATGAGCAGTTCTTC. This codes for CASIDRKIHEQFF.

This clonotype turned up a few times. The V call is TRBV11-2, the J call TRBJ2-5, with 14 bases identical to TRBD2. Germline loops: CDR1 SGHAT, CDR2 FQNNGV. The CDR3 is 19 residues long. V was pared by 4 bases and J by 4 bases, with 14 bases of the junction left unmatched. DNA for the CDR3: TGTGCCAGCAGCTCCCCTTCCGGGACTAGCGGGAGAATCGGAGAGACCCAGTACTTC. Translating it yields CASSSPSGTSGRIGETQYF.

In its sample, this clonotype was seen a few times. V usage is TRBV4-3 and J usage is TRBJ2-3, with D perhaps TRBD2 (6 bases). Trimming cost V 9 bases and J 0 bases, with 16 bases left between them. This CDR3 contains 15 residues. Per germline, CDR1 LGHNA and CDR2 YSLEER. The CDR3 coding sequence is TGCGCCAGTAAGGCGGCGGGAAGTAGCACAGATACGCAGTATTTT. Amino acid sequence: CASKAAGSSTDTQYF.

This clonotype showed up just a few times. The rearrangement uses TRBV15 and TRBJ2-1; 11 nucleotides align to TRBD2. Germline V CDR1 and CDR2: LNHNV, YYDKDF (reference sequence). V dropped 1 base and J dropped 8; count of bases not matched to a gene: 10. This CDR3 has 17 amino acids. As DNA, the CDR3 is TGTGCCACCAGCAGAGGACTACCGGGACTAGCGGTTCATGAGCAGTTCTTC. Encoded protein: CATSRGLPGLAVHEQFF.

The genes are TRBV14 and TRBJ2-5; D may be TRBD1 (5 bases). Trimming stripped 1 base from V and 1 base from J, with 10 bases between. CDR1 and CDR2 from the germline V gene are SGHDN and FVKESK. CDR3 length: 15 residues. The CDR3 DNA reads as TGTGCCAGCAGCCAAGGGGATACAGGCCAAGAGACCCAGTACTTC. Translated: CASSQGDTGQETQYF.

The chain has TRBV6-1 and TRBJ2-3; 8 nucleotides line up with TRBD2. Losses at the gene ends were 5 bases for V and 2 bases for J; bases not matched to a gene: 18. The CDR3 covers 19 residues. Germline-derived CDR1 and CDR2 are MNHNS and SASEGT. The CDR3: CASSPLAGLGDEYTDTQYF. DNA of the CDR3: TGTGCCAGCAGTCCGCTAGCGGGCCTGGGGGATGAATACACAGATACGCAGTATTTT.

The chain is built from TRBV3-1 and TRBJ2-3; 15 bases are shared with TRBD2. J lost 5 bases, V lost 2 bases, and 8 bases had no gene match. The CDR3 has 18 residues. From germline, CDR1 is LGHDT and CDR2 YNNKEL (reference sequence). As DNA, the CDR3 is TGTGCCAGCAGCCAACAGGTCCCGGGACTAGCGGGAGGAGATACGCAGTATTTT. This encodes CASSQQVPGLAGGDTQYF.